This paragraph reports one T cell receptor beta chain. This entry is derived from a study of blood T cell repertoires in COVID-19. Per the germline V gene, CDR1 is MNHEY and CDR2 is SVGAGI. The V end was cut by 5 bases, the J end by 3 bases, with 10 bases between. The CDR3 loop spans 13 amino acids. The assay was immunoSEQ multiplex PCR, and TCRdb's table has in-frame clones only and misses some. This table has around 63,000 clones, just under 75% appearing once. Seattle enrolled patients during active infection and tracked them longitudinally. V usage is TRBV6-5 and J usage is TRBJ2-5; no firm D call. The sequence was obtained from a woman aged 70 to 79 with COVID-19, enrolled during active disease. Specimen: peripheral blood. The CDR3 DNA reads as TGTGCCAGCAGTCGGTCCCCGGAAGAGACCCAGTACTTC. Translated, it gives CASSRSPEETQYF.